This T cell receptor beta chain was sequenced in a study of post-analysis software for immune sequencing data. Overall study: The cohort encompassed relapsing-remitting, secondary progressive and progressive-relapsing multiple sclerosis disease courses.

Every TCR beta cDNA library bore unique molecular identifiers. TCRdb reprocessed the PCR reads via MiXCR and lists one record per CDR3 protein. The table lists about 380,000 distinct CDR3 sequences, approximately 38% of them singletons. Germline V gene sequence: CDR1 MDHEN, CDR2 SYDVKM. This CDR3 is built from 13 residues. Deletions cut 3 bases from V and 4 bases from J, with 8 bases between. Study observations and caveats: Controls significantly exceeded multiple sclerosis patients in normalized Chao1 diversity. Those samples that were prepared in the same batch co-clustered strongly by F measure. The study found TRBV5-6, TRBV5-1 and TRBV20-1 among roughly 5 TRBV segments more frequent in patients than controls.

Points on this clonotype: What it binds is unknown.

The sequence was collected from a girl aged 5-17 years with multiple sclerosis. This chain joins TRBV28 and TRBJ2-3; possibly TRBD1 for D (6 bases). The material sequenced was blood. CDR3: CASSLDSADTQYF. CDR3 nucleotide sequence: TGTGCCAGCAGTTTGGACAGCGCAGATACGCAGTATTTT.